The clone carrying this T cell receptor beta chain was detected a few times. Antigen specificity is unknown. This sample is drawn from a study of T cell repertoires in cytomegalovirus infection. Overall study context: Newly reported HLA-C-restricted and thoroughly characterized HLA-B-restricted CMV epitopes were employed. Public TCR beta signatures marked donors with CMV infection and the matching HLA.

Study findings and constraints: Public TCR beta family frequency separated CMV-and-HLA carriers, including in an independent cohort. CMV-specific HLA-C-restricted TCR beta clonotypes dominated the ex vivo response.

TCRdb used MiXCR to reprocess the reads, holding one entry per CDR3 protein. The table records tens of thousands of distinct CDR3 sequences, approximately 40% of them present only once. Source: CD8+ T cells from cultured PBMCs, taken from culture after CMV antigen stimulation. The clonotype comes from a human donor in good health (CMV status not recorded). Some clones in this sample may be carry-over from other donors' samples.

The CDR3 region is CASTYPRGGSNEQFF. CDR3 sequence (DNA): TGTGCCAGCACCTACCCACGGGGGGGCAGCAATGAGCAGTTCTTC. The rearrangement links TRBV6-5 to TRBJ2-1; 8 bases align to TRBD2. The germline CDR1 and CDR2 sequences are MNHEY and SVGAGI. The CDR3 covers 15 residues. V lost 7 bases to trimming and J lost 6 bases; unmatched junction nucleotides: 11.